These 18 T cell receptor beta chains were all obtained from the same sample, sequenced in a study of T cells after posttransplantation cyclophosphamide (TCRdb year 2016). The library was generated by the immunoSEQ multiplex PCR assay. The table was pulled from immuneACCESS by TCRdb, which kept in-frame rearrangements only. Such tables lose some clones; where checked, under half of the loss comes from unresolved V genes, and the rest has no known cause. The sample has fewer than 9,500 clones on record, about 91% of them singletons. Together, the top ten hold roughly 3.9% of the sample. Input material: CD4+ T cells sorted from blood. The receptor set was obtained from a woman between 50 and 59 years old in good health and a related stem cell transplant donor.

V gene TRBV15 combines with J gene TRBJ2-2; D is perhaps TRBD1 (6 bases). The germline CDR1 and CDR2 sequences are LNHNV and YYDKDF (reference sequence). The V end lost 0 bases, the J end lost 1 base, and 9 bases lay between the germline ends. This CDR3 spans 16 amino acids. CDR3 coding DNA: TGTGCCACCAGCAGAGATCAGGGGCAGAACACCGGGGAGCTGTTTTTT. Amino acids: CATSRDQGQNTGELFF.

This chain links TRBV25-1 with TRBJ1-2; D may be TRBD1 (6 bases). Deletions cut 2 bases from V and 8 bases from J, with 12 bases between. This CDR3 spans 13 amino acids. Looked up from germline, CDR1 is MGHDK and CDR2 is SYGVNS. CDR3 coding DNA: TGTGCCAGCAGTGAACTCCGACAGGCCGGCTACACCTTC. It is translated as CASSELRQAGYTF.

The V and J genes are TRBV19 and TRBJ2-7; 11 nucleotides match TRBD2. The germline V gene has CDR1 LNHDA and CDR2 SQIVND (reference sequence). This CDR3 has 14 residues. V lost 6 bases and J lost 3; bases outside the gene matches: 4. The CDR3 bases are TGTGCCAGTAGCCGGGGGACTAGCGGCTACGAGCAGTACTTC. This codes for CASSRGTSGYEQYF.

The V call is TRBV5-1, the J call TRBJ2-2; perhaps TRBD2 as D (6 bases). Between the trimmed V and J ends, which lost 3 bases and 2 bases, there was a span of 8 bases. Germline V gene lookup returns CDR1 SGHRS and CDR2 YFSETQ. The length of the CDR3 is 14 residues. The CDR3 sequence: CASSSGLNTGELFF. The CDR3 DNA sequence: TGCGCCAGCAGCTCGGGACTTAACACCGGGGAGCTGTTTTTT.

The V call is TRBV12-5, the J call TRBJ2-7; D perhaps matches TRBD1 (6 bases). Per germline, CDR1 LGHNT and CDR2 FRNRAP. CDR3 length equals 14 residues. Trimming stripped 0 bases from V and 3 bases from J, with 9 bases between. The CDR3 region is CASGLVPRGYEQYF. In nucleotides, the CDR3 is TGTGCTAGTGGTTTGGTACCCAGGGGCTACGAGCAGTACTTC.

As DNA, the CDR3 is TGTGCCAGCTCGCACGTTGACGGGAACTATGGCTACACCTTC. Translating it yields CASSHVDGNYGYTF. The chain has TRBV6-1 and TRBJ1-2; D call uncertain. V lost 8 bases to trimming and J lost 2 bases, with 15 bases between them. The CDR3 is 14 residues long. Germline V gene data show CDR1 as MNHNS and CDR2 as SASEGT.

This sequence joins TRBV5-1 and TRBJ1-2, with D possibly matching TRBD1 (5 bases). CDR1 SGHRS and CDR2 YFSETQ come from the germline V gene. Between the trimmed V and J ends, which lost 0 bases and 6 bases, there was a span of 15 bases. The CDR3 is 15 amino acids. CDR3: CASSLAVSRADGYTF. DNA of the CDR3: TGCGCCAGCAGCTTGGCAGTATCCAGGGCCGATGGCTACACCTTC.

The gene calls are TRBV15 and TRBJ1-1; unclear D gene. V was pared by 0 bases and J by 5 bases, with 10 bases between. This CDR3 comprises 14 residues. Per germline, CDR1 LNHNV and CDR2 YYDKDF (reference sequence). CDR3 in amino acids: CATSRDNAGTEAFF. The CDR3 DNA follows: TGTGCCACCAGCAGAGATAACGCGGGGACTGAAGCTTTCTTT.

This clone was seen only once. V usage is TRBV5-6 and J usage is TRBJ1-2; D is unclear. Germline CDR1 is SGHDT and CDR2 is YYEEEE. The length of the CDR3 is 15 residues. V was shortened by 0 bases and J by 2 bases, with 11 bases between the two germline ends. The CDR3 here is CASSLVGAGNYGYTF. Written as DNA, the CDR3 is TGTGCCAGCAGCTTGGTGGGAGCGGGGAACTATGGCTACACCTTC.

Here the CDR3 reads CASSVAVGQKNEKLFF. For the CDR3, the DNA is TGTGCCAGCAGCGTAGCGGTTGGGCAAAAAAATGAAAAACTGTTTTTT. The chain has TRBV9 and TRBJ1-4; unclear D gene. V was clipped by 0 bases and J by 5 bases, with 14 bases between them. The germline V gene has CDR1 SGDLS and CDR2 YYNGEE. This CDR3 has 16 amino acids.

The chain joins TRBV5-1 to TRBJ2-3; weak D call: TRBD2 (5 bases). The CDR3 totals 13 residues. Germline CDR1 is SGHRS and CDR2 is YFSETQ. Trimming took off 0 bases at V and 14 bases at J, with 16 bases between the two ends. For the CDR3, the DNA is TGCGCCAGCAGCTTGGCCCTCGTGGAGGAACGGTATTTT. Its protein is CASSLALVEERYF.

The chain links TRBV28 to TRBJ1-1, with D perhaps matching TRBD1 (5 bases). CDR1 and CDR2 (germline): MDHEN, SYDVKM. V shed 6 bases and J shed 1 base, with 12 bases lying between them. The CDR3 runs to 14 residues. The CDR3 reads CASRTERGNTEAFF. DNA for the CDR3: TGTGCCAGCAGGACCGAAAGGGGGAACACTGAAGCTTTCTTT.

This clone appeared once. The chain uses TRBV6-1 and TRBJ1-5; 7 bases line up with TRBD1. CDR1 and CDR2 (germline): MNHNS, SASEGT. Trimming removed 5 bases from V and 5 bases from J; junction bases left unmatched: 6. The CDR3 runs to 14 residues. CDR3 amino acids: CASSHSGGHQPQHF. The CDR3 DNA reads as TGTGCCAGCAGTCACTCAGGGGGTCATCAGCCCCAGCATTTT.

This clone was detected only once. The rearrangement links TRBV9 to TRBJ2-7; 15 nucleotides match TRBD2. Germline-derived CDR1 and CDR2 are SGDLS and YYNGEE. This CDR3 is built from 18 residues. The V segment lost 0 bases and the J segment 10 bases; nucleotides outside the gene matches: 14. CDR3 coding DNA: TGTGCCAGCAGCGTAGGACTCACCGGGACTAGCGGGAGGTTCGAACAGTACTTC. Translated, it gives CASSVGLTGTSGRFEQYF.

This clone showed up just once. CDR3 nucleotides: TGTGCCACGGGAGGTGCTTACTCTGGGGCCAACGTCCTGACTTTC. Translated: CATGGAYSGANVLTF. The chain joins TRBV7-9 to TRBJ2-6, with TRBD2 matching over 7 bases. In germline, CDR1 is SEHNR, CDR2 FQNEAQ (reference sequence). CDR3 length equals 15 residues. After removal of 10 bases from V and 0 bases from J, the junction contained 6 bases not matched to a gene.

The J gene is TRBJ1-1, the V gene TRBV4-2; D call uncertain. This CDR3 contains 14 residues. V lost 0 bases and J 0 bases, leaving 5 bases between the germline ends. Germline-derived CDR1 and CDR2 are LGHNA and YNFKEQ. In DNA form, the CDR3 reads TGTGCCAGCAGCCAAGATGGAGTGAACACTGAAGCTTTCTTT. Amino acid sequence: CASSQDGVNTEAFF.

This clone was detected only once. The chain links TRBV6-1 to TRBJ1-5; D might be TRBD1 (6 bases). Trimming stripped 3 bases from V and 8 bases from J, with 26 bases between. CDR1 and CDR2 (germline): MNHNS, SASEGT. The CDR3 totals 18 residues. The CDR3 here is CASSETRDKPPGVEPQHF. CDR3 coding DNA: TGTGCCAGCAGTGAGACACGGGACAAGCCTCCCGGGGTTGAGCCCCAGCATTTT.

The rearrangement links TRBV10-3 to TRBJ1-5; D possibly corresponds to TRBD1 (5 bases). The length of the CDR3 is 13 residues. With 8 bases removed from V and 6 bases from J, the gap between germline ends came to 14 bases. Per the germline V gene, CDR1 is ENHRY and CDR2 is SYGVKD. CDR3 residues: CAIRGFDGQPQHF. Here the CDR3 DNA reads TGTGCCATCCGGGGGTTCGACGGTCAGCCCCAGCATTTT.